The 6 T cell receptor beta chains given below trace back to one sample, sequenced in a study of T cells in Graves' hyperthyroidism and ophthalmopathy. RNA transcripts were the template for amplifying TCR beta CDR3 regions. The HTBI primer set drove a first-round RT-PCR of the TCR CDR3. TCRdb re-called the multiplex PCR reads through MiXCR, storing one row per CDR3 protein. The sample holds 700,000 to 850,000 distinct CDR3 sequences, under 45% seen once. Sample: blood. Receptors were obtained from a woman between 40 and 55 years old with Graves' hyperthyroidism.

The chain has TRBV24-1 and TRBJ1-2, with 10 positions matching TRBD1. CDR1 is KGHDR, CDR2 SFDVKD, per germline. With 9 bases clipped from V and 3 bases from J, the junction kept 9 bases outside the gene matches. The CDR3 sequence is 15 residues long. CDR3 coding DNA: TGTGCCACCGAGGATCCGGGACAGGGGCACTATGGCTACACCTTC. It is translated as CATEDPGQGHYGYTF.

With regard to this clonotype: The junction does not match germline at one end; this may be a read error. V is TRBV11-2 and J is TRBJ2-7; TRBD2 matches at 9 bases. In germline, CDR1 is SGHAT, CDR2 FQNNGV. The CDR3 extends over 21 amino acids. For the CDR3, the DNA is TGCGCCAGCAGCCAAGGCCACTCGACCGGGACTAGCAGTAGACGGTCCTACGAGCAGTACTTC. Its translation: CASSQGHSTGTSSRRSYEQYF.

This chain uses TRBV6-1 with TRBJ1-5; D call uncertain. The length of the CDR3 is 12 residues. V dropped 7 bases and J dropped 1 base, with 5 bases sitting between them. From germline, CDR1 is MNHNS and CDR2 SASEGT. The CDR3 protein is CASTESNQPQHF. The CDR3 DNA sequence: TGTGCCAGCACCGAAAGCAATCAGCCCCAGCATTTT.

This clonotype was picked up one time. It may be a read error: a sequence one base away is much more abundant. Lacking the conserved final phenylalanine or tryptophan, this CDR3 likely reflects a read error. The chain couples TRBV10-3 to TRBJ2-7; D is unresolved. V lost 6 bases, J lost 0 bases, and 3 bases lay in between. CDR1 and CDR2 from the germline V gene are ENHRY and SYGVKD. The CDR3 runs to 11 residues. In DNA, the CDR3 is TGTGCCATCAGGAGCTCCTACGAGCAGTACATC. It yields the protein CAIRSSYEQYI.

This chain joins TRBV19 and TRBJ2-2; 9 bases fit TRBD1. The CDR3 length is 17 residues. J lost 4 bases, V lost 5 bases, and 11 bases had no gene match. The germline V gene has CDR1 LNHDA and CDR2 SQIVND (reference sequence). The CDR3 nucleotides are TGTGCCAGTAGTGCCTACGGACAGGGGTCTGGCACCGGGGAGCTGTTTTTT. Amino acid sequence: CASSAYGQGSGTGELFF.

This clonotype was recorded many times. V usage is TRBV29-1 and J usage is TRBJ2-5, with 12 bases aligning to TRBD1. The CDR3 totals 15 residues. The junction had 5 bases not matched to a gene; V was cut back by 6 bases and J by 0 bases. Germline values: CDR1 SQVTM, CDR2 ANQGSEA. The CDR3 is CSVAGQGAYQETQYF. The CDR3, as DNA: TGCAGCGTCGCGGGACAGGGGGCGTACCAAGAGACCCAGTACTTC. Looking up the rest from reference TRBV29-1 and TRBJ2-5 gives the full variable domain: SAVISQKPSRDICQRGTSLTIQCQVDSQVTMMFWYRQQPGQSLTLIATANQGSEATYESGFVIDKFPISRPNLTFSTLTVSNMSPEDSSIYLCSVAGQGAYQETQYFGPGTRLLVL.